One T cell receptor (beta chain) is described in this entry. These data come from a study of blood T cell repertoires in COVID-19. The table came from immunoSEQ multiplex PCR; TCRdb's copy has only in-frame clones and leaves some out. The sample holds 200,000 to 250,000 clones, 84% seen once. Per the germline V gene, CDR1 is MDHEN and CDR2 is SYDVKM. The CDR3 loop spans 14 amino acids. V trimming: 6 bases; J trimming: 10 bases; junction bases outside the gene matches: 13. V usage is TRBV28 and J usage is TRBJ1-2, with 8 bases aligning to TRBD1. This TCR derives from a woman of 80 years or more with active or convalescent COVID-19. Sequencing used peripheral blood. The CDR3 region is CASSPPARGPAYTF. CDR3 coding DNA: TGTGCCAGCAGCCCCCCCGCCAGGGGGCCTGCCTACACCTTC.